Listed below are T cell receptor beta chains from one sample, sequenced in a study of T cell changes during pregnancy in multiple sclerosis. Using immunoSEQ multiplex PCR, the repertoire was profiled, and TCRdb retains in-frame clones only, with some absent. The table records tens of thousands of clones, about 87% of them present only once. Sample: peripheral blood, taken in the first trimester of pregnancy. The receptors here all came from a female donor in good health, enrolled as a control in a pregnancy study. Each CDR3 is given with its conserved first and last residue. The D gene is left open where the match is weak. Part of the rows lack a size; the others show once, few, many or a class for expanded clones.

CDR3: CASSVRDRGPSWTGELFF
DNA: TGCGCCAGCAGCGTCCGGGACAGGGGGCCCTCGTGGACCGGGGAGCTGTTTTTT
J: TRBJ2-2
size: -
D: TRBD1
V: TRBV5-1

CDR3: CASSKGQGWDQPQHF
DNA: TGTGCCAGCAGCAAGGGACAGGGATGGGATCAGCCCCAGCATTTT
J: TRBJ1-5
size: -
D: TRBD1
V: TRBV6-1

CDR3: CASSQVIRGLDYGYTF
DNA: TGCGCCAGCAGCCAAGTAATCAGGGGGCTTGACTATGGCTACACCTTC
J: TRBJ1-2
size: -
D: TRBD1
V: TRBV4-1

CDR3: CASSRAGKKTSGNTIYF
DNA: TGTGCCAGCTCACGGGCAGGGAAAAAAACCTCTGGAAACACCATATATTTT
J: TRBJ1-3
size: -
D: -
V: TRBV18

CDR3: CASNPGQGHNEQFF
DNA: TGTGCCAGCAACCCTGGACAGGGCCACAATGAGCAGTTCTTC
J: TRBJ2-1
size: -
D: TRBD1
V: TRBV9

CDR3: CTSSPPLPAGQTSSGANVLTF
DNA: TGCACCAGCAGCCCCCCCCTGCCCGCGGGACAGACTAGCTCTGGGGCCAACGTCCTGACTTTC
J: TRBJ2-6
size: -
D: -
V: TRBV1

CDR3: CASSPPRGTVYEQYF
DNA: TGTGCCAGCAGCCCACCCCGGGGAACGGTTTACGAGCAGTACTTC
J: TRBJ2-7
size: -
D: -
V: TRBV7-8

CDR3: CASRKAGTGSYEQYF
DNA: TGTGCCAGTAGGAAAGCCGGGACAGGCTCCTACGAGCAGTACTTC
J: TRBJ2-7
size: -
D: TRBD1
V: TRBV19

CDR3: CASSFIRWEGRWDIQYF
DNA: TGTGCCAGCAGCTTCATCAGGTGGGAGGGCCGGTGGGACATTCAGTACTTC
J: TRBJ2-4
size: -
D: TRBD2
V: TRBV7-2

CDR3: CASSPPQSPLCYEQYF
DNA: TGTGCCAGCAGCCCCCCTCAGTCTCCCCTCTGCTACGAGCAGTACTTC
J: TRBJ2-7
size: -
D: -
V: TRBV11-3

CDR3: CASSEPGGATEAFF
DNA: TGTGCCAGCAGTGAACCAGGTGGGGCCACTGAAGCTTTCTTT
J: TRBJ1-1
size: -
D: -
V: TRBV6-1

CDR3: CASTVAGSDTGELFF
DNA: TGTGCCAGCACGGTGGCAGGGTCGGACACCGGGGAGCTGTTTTTT
J: TRBJ2-2
size: -
D: -
V: TRBV5-4

CDR3: CASSFRGAGGADTEAFF
DNA: TGTGCCAGCAGCTTTAGGGGGGCAGGGGGCGCGGACACTGAAGCTTTCTTT
J: TRBJ1-1
size: -
D: TRBD1
V: TRBV7-9

CDR3: CASSFGHPGSYEQYF
DNA: TGTGCCAGCAGCTTTGGGCACCCTGGAAGCTACGAGCAGTACTTC
J: TRBJ2-7
size: -
D: -
V: TRBV5-5

CDR3: CASSTGGMNTEAFF
DNA: TGTGCCAGCAGCACCGGAGGTATGAACACTGAAGCTTTCTTT
J: TRBJ1-1
size: -
D: -
V: TRBV7-9

CDR3: CAISGGGLGGYNEQFF
DNA: TGTGCCATCAGTGGCGGGGGACTAGGAGGGTACAATGAGCAGTTCTTC
J: TRBJ2-1
size: -
D: TRBD2
V: TRBV10-3

CDR3: CAREGTTGELFF
DNA: TGTGCCAGAGAGGGTACCACCGGGGAGCTGTTTTTT
J: TRBJ2-2
size: -
D: -
V: TRBV2

CDR3: CASRDSATNEKLFF
DNA: TGTGCCAGCAGAGACAGTGCAACTAATGAAAAACTGTTTTTT
J: TRBJ1-4
size: -
D: -
V: TRBV6-1

CDR3: CASSVMPSSYNEQFF
DNA: TGTGCCAGCAGCGTAATGCCGAGCTCCTACAATGAGCAGTTCTTC
J: TRBJ2-1
size: -
D: -
V: TRBV9

CDR3: CASSLLAGGSSYNEQFF
DNA: TGTGCCAGCTCACTCCTAGCGGGGGGGAGCTCCTACAATGAGCAGTTCTTC
J: TRBJ2-1
size: -
D: TRBD2
V: TRBV18

CDR3: CASRTGARNTEAFF
DNA: TGTGCCAGCAGAACAGGGGCGCGGAACACTGAAGCTTTCTTT
J: TRBJ1-1
size: -
D: TRBD1
V: TRBV2

CDR3: CASSLGDRVGEKLFF
DNA: TGTGCCAGCAGCTTAGGGGACAGGGTTGGGGAAAAACTGTTTTTT
J: TRBJ1-4
size: -
D: TRBD1
V: TRBV7-9

CDR3: CASSLGTGPSGQPQHF
DNA: TGCGCCAGCAGCTTAGGGACAGGGCCTTCGGGACAGCCCCAGCATTTT
J: TRBJ1-5
size: once
D: TRBD1
V: TRBV5-1

CDR3: CASGSPGQYF
DNA: TGTGCCAGCGGGTCCCCGGGGCAGTACTTC
J: TRBJ2-7
size: -
D: -
V: TRBV6-5

CDR3: CASSPGLGSGELFF
DNA: TGTGCCAGCAGCCCGGGACTAGGGTCCGGGGAGCTGTTTTTT
J: TRBJ2-2
size: -
D: TRBD2
V: TRBV5-4

CDR3: CSVALGAGAGYTF
DNA: TGCAGCGTTGCGTTGGGGGCTGGGGCTGGCTACACCTTC
J: TRBJ1-2
size: -
D: -
V: TRBV29-1

CDR3: CSVVSGPTGELFF
DNA: TGCAGCGTTGTTAGCGGACCCACCGGGGAGCTGTTTTTT
J: TRBJ2-2
size: -
D: -
V: TRBV29-1

CDR3: CASSLPRRLAGAKGEQFF
DNA: TGTGCCAGCAGCTTACCCCGCAGGCTAGCGGGGGCTAAAGGTGAGCAGTTCTTC
J: TRBJ2-1
size: -
D: TRBD2
V: TRBV7-8

CDR3: CASSEGGTGVEKLFF
DNA: TGTGCCAGCAGTGAGGGAGGGACAGGGGTTGAAAAACTGTTTTTT
J: TRBJ1-4
size: -
D: TRBD1
V: TRBV6-1

CDR3: CASSPGQATYNEQFF
DNA: TGTGCCAGCAGCCCCGGACAGGCGACCTACAATGAGCAGTTCTTC
J: TRBJ2-1
size: -
D: TRBD1
V: TRBV5-4

CDR3: CASKRDRAVSPLHF
DNA: TGTGCCAGCAAACGAGACAGGGCGGTTTCACCCCTCCACTTT
J: TRBJ1-6
size: -
D: TRBD1
V: TRBV2

CDR3: CASRLSSGSGNEQFF
DNA: TGTGCCAGCAGGTTGTCTAGCGGGAGCGGGAATGAGCAGTTCTTC
J: TRBJ2-1
size: -
D: TRBD2
V: TRBV7-2

CDR3: CASSLSPGGNYNEQFF
DNA: TGTGCCAGCAGTTTATCTCCGGGAGGAAACTACAATGAGCAGTTCTTC
J: TRBJ2-1
size: -
D: TRBD2
V: TRBV27

CDR3: CASSTQGQGRYMNTEAFF
DNA: TGTGCCAGTAGTACCCAGGGACAGGGGCGTTACATGAACACTGAAGCTTTCTTT
J: TRBJ1-1
size: few
D: TRBD1
V: TRBV19

CDR3: CASSLEDSYEQYF
DNA: TGTGCCAGCAGTTTAGAGGACAGCTACGAGCAGTACTTC
J: TRBJ2-7
size: -
D: -
V: TRBV28

CDR3: CASSWGGNRGSTEAFF
DNA: TGTGCCAGCAGTTGGGGGGGAAACAGGGGGAGCACTGAAGCTTTCTTT
J: TRBJ1-1
size: -
D: TRBD1
V: TRBV7-2

CDR3: CASSPYPSGGTDTQYF
DNA: TGTGCCAGCAGCCCCTACCCCAGCGGGGGCACAGATACGCAGTATTTT
J: TRBJ2-3
size: -
D: TRBD2
V: TRBV9

CDR3: CASSPPSSGSREQYF
DNA: TGTGCCAGCAGCCCCCCGAGTAGCGGGAGCAGGGAGCAGTACTTC
J: TRBJ2-7
size: few
D: TRBD2
V: TRBV13

CDR3: CASSFLGNLAGDTQYF
DNA: TGTGCCAGCAGCTTTTTAGGTAACCTAGCGGGGGATACGCAGTATTTT
J: TRBJ2-3
size: large
D: TRBD2
V: TRBV11-2

CDR3: CASSSRTGTLNTEAFF
DNA: TGTGCCAGCAGCTCTCGGACAGGGACGCTGAACACTGAAGCTTTCTTT
J: TRBJ1-1
size: -
D: TRBD1
V: TRBV5-6

CDR3: CASSEPSGGPYEQYF
DNA: TGTGCCAGCAGTGAACCTAGCGGGGGCCCGTACGAGCAGTACTTC
J: TRBJ2-7
size: once
D: TRBD2
V: TRBV6-1

CDR3: CASSPIQGSSGNTIYF
DNA: TGTGCCAGCAGCCCGATACAGGGGAGCTCTGGAAACACCATATATTTT
J: TRBJ1-3
size: -
D: TRBD1
V: TRBV7-8

CDR3: CASSVVGETQYF
DNA: TGTGCCAGCAGCGTCGTCGGGGAGACCCAGTACTTC
J: TRBJ2-5
size: -
D: -
V: TRBV9

CDR3: CASLHDNRDRATGYTF
DNA: TGTGCCAGCTTACATGATAACCGGGACAGGGCAACCGGCTACACCTTC
J: TRBJ1-2
size: -
D: TRBD1
V: TRBV2

CDR3: CASSLGGGAYNEQFF
DNA: TGTGCCAGCAGCTTAGGCGGGGGGGCCTACAATGAGCAGTTCTTC
J: TRBJ2-1
size: -
D: TRBD2
V: TRBV7-8

CDR3: CASSPTGQGRYEQYF
DNA: TGTGCCAGCAGTCCCACGGGTCAGGGCCGTTACGAGCAGTACTTC
J: TRBJ2-7
size: -
D: -
V: TRBV27

CDR3: CASSLERGPTDTQYF
DNA: TGTGCCAGCAGCTTAGAGAGGGGGCCCACAGATACGCAGTATTTT
J: TRBJ2-3
size: -
D: TRBD1
V: TRBV7-2

CDR3: CSVDKSGVRETQYF
DNA: TGCAGCGTTGATAAGTCCGGTGTGAGAGAGACCCAGTACTTC
J: TRBJ2-5
size: -
D: -
V: TRBV29-1